This record covers a single T cell receptor (beta chain). Which antigen it targets is not known. No clone much larger than this one lies a single base away; base qualities are absent. The germline V gene provides CDR1 SGDLS and CDR2 YYNGEE. Between the V and J ends, shortened by 0 bases and 8 bases respectively, the junction contains 12 bases. The CDR3 runs 14 amino acids, cysteine and phenylalanine included. The read is trimmed to its CDR3 DNA, 42 bases read in frame from base 1. None of the patients whose archived tumor blocks were used had received neoadjuvant therapy prior to resection. For the preserved-tissue arm, the study drew on more than 29 surgical resection samples taken from about two dozen pancreatic ductal adenocarcinoma patients who had not been treated previously. DNA for the resection arm was extracted from ten 5-micron curls of FFPE tumor cut next to the multiplex immunohistochemistry slide.

TCRbeta CDR3 regions were immunosequenced from extracted DNA using the immunoSEQ Assay at Adaptive Biotechnologies. Per the source publication's procedure: To quantify the absolute abundance of each unique TCRbeta CDR3, sequences were collapsed and filtered. Clonality was calculated as 1 minus Pielou's evenness, with only productive in-frame rearrangements included in the computation. Regional overlap tracked the top 100 nucleotide rearrangements across paired samples, with Morisita index comparing paired versus unrelated samples. The immunoSEQ Rearrangement Details tool was used to assess convergence of nucleotide rearrangements onto identical amino acid sequences. TCRdb obtained this table from immuneACCESS and retained in-frame rearrangements with V and J assigned. These tables miss some clones; where compared with another copy, unresolved V genes account for less than half of the shortfall, and the remainder is unexplained. Clone size and V and J calls were adopted from that table, with D and trimming inferred from the DNA. This sample holds approximately 18,000 clones; over 60% were observed only once. The ten largest clonotypes hold 5.9% of the sample.

The sample belongs to a study of CXCR4 blockade with PD-1 therapy in pancreatic cancer (dated by TCRdb to between 2018 and 2021). A note on the overall study: The study analyzed resected pancreatic ductal adenocarcinoma using both multiplex immunohistochemistry and TCRbeta immunosequencing, alongside ex vivo slice culture that tested PD-1 and CXCR4 blockade. To look at intratumoral heterogeneity, the researchers TCR-sequenced two geographically distinct regions from each of 5 or 6 tumors. Broader findings and caveats from the paper: Only TCRbeta chains were sequenced, so true antigen-specificity overlap of convergent dominant clones remained unconfirmed pending paired alpha-beta single-cell sequencing. Clonal expansion was observed in tumors, with a mean productive clonality of around 0.13 compared with 0.05 in healthy blood, but no correlation between clonality and survival was found. Amino acid clone frequency correlated strongly with the number of distinct nucleotide rearrangements encoding it, suggesting convergent selection by common tumor antigens.

The sample was tumor tissue. The sequence joins TRBV9 to TRBJ2-1, with a weak D call of TRBD2 (5 bases match). The sequence derives from a human donor with pancreatic ductal adenocarcinoma. In nucleotides, the sequence is TGTGCCAGCAGCGTAGGGGGAGTGGGCGATGAGCAGTTCTTC. This gives the protein CASSVGGVGDEQFF.